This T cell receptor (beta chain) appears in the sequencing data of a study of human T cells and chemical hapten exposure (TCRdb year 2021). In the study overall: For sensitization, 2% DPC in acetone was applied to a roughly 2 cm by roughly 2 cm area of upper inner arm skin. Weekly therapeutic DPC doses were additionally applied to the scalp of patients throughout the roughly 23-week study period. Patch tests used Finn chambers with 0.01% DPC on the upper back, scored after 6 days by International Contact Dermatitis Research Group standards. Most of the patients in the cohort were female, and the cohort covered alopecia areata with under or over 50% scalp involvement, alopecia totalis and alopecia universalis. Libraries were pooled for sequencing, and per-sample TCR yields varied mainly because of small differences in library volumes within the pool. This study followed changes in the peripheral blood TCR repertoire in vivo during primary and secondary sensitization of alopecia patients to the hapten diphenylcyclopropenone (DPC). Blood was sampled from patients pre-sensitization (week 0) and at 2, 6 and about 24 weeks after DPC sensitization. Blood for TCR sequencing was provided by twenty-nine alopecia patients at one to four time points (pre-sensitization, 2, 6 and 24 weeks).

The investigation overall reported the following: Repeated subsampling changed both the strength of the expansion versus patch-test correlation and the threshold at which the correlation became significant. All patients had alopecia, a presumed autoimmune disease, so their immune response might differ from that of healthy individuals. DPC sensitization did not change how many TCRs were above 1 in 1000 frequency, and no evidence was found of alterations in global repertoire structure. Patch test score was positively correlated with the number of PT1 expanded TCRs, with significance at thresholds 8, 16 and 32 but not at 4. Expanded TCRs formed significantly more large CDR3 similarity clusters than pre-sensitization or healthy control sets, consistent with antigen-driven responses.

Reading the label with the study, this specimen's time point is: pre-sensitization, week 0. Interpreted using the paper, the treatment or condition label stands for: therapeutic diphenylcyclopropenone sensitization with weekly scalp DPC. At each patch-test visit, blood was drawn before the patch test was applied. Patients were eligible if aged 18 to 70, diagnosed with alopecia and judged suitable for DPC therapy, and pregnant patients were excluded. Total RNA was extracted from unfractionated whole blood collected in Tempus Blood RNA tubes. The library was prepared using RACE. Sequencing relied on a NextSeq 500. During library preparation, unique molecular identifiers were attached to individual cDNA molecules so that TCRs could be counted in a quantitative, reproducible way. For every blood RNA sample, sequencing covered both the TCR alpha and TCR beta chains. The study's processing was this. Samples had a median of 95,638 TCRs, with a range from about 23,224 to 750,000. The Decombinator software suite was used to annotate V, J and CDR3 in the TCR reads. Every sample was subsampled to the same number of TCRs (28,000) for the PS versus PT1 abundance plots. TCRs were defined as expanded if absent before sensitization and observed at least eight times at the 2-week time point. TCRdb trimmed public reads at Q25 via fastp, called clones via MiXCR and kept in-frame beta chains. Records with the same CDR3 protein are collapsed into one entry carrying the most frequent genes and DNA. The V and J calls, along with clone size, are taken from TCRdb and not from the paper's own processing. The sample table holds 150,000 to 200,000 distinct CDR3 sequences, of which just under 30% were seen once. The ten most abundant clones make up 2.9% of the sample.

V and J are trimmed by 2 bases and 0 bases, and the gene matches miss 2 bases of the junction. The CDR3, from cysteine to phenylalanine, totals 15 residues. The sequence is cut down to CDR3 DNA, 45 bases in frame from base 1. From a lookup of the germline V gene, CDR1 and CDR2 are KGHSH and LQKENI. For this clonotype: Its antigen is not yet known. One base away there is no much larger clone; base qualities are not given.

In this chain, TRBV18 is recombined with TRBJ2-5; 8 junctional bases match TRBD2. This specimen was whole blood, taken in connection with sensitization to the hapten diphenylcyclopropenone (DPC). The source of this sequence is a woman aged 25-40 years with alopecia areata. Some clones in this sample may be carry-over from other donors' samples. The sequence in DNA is TGTGCCAGCTCACCAATAGCGGGGAACCAAGAGACCCAGTACTTC. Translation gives CASSPIAGNQETQYF.